The 11 T cell receptor beta chains below were found in one sample sequenced in a study of cytomegalovirus exposure and HLA in healthy donors. Assay: immunoSEQ multiplex PCR; the TCRdb copy retains only in-frame clones and omits some. There are about 160,000 clones in the sample; around 92% occur only once, and about 9.3% lies in the top ten. Sequencing was carried out using PBMCs. The receptors were gathered from a woman aged 18-29 years in good health and CMV-seropositive.

The chain is built from TRBV15 and TRBJ2-5; tentative D call: TRBD2 (6 bases). Germline CDR1 is LNHNV and CDR2 is YYDKDF (reference sequence). The CDR3 is 12 amino acids. V lost 8 bases and J lost 6, with 13 bases in between. CDR3: CATSGGQKTQYF. The CDR3 nucleotides read TGTGCCACCTCCGGAGGGCAGAAGACCCAGTACTTC. The variable domain in full, completed from reference TRBV15 and TRBJ2-5, reads DAMVIQNPRYQVTQFGKPVTLSCSQTLNHNVMYWYQQKSSQAPKLLFHYYDKDFNNEADTPDNFQSRRPNTSFCFLDIRSPGLGDTAMYLCATSGGQKTQYFGPGTRLLVL.

The V and J genes are TRBV11-3 and TRBJ2-1, with D possibly matching TRBD1 (7 bases). The CDR3 is 19 amino acids. The germline CDR1 and CDR2 sequences are SGHNT and YENEEA. The V gene lost 5 bases and the J gene lost 2 bases, with 25 bases spanning the gap. CDR3: CASSLAYLGRQGAYNEQFF. The CDR3 DNA follows: TGTGCCAGCAGCCTAGCGTACTTGGGGCGTCAGGGGGCCTACAATGAGCAGTTCTTC.

V is TRBV7-9 and J is TRBJ1-4; TRBD1 is a possible D gene (5 bases). V gave up 5 bases and J gave up 8 bases, with 24 bases separating them. CDR1 and CDR2 from the germline V gene are SEHNR and FQNEAQ (reference sequence). This CDR3 is 17 amino acids long. CDR3 sequence: CASSPPRLTAVREKLFF. The CDR3 nucleotides are TGTGCCAGCAGCCCTCCCAGATTGACAGCCGTCCGGGAAAAACTGTTTTTT.

The CDR3 nucleotides read TGCGCCAGCAGTGAGGCGCGGGAATTGAATCAGCCCCAGCATTTT. This codes for CASSEARELNQPQHF. The chain has TRBV10-2 and TRBJ1-5; D not resolved. Trimming cost V 2 bases and J 4 bases, with 12 bases left between them. The CDR3 has 15 residues. Germline V gene lookup returns CDR1 WSHSY and CDR2 SAAADI.

The chain links TRBV30 to TRBJ1-5, with 7 bases that match TRBD1. V lost 5 bases and J lost 4; bases outside the gene matches: 5. This CDR3 contains 13 residues. CDR1 is GTSNPN and CDR2 is SVGIG in the germline V gene (reference sequence). CDR3 sequence: CAWSRDRNQPQHF. CDR3 DNA sequence: TGTGCCTGGTCCCGGGACAGAAATCAGCCCCAGCATTTT.

This clone is a singleton in its sample. The V call is TRBV30, the J call TRBJ1-4; 9 bases line up with TRBD1. The CDR3 loop spans 15 amino acids. With V trimmed by 2 bases and J by 8 bases, 9 bases remained unmatched. From germline, CDR1 is GTSNPN and CDR2 SVGIG (reference sequence). The CDR3 DNA reads TGTGCCTGGAGTCGACCCGGGACAGGGTACGAAAAACTGTTTTTT. As protein: CAWSRPGTGYEKLFF.

The gene calls are TRBV27 and TRBJ1-5, with no clear D. This CDR3 contains 12 residues. Per the germline V gene, CDR1 is MNHEY and CDR2 is SMNVEV (reference sequence). Trimming shortened V by 5 bases and J by 4 bases, and 6 bases separated the two germline ends. CDR3 bases: TGTGCCAGCAGTCCCCCAAATCAGCCCCAGCATTTT. Translating it yields CASSPPNQPQHF.

The chain links TRBV5-6 to TRBJ1-2; TRBD1 is a possible D gene (6 bases). V lost 5 bases and J lost 0, with 14 bases in between. Germline V gene sequence: CDR1 SGHDT, CDR2 YYEEEE. The CDR3 totals 15 residues. Written as DNA, the CDR3 is TGTGCCAGCAGTCTTGACAGGCTAGCTAACTATGGCTACACCTTC. Translation: CASSLDRLANYGYTF.

This chain joins TRBV7-9 and TRBJ2-7; 9 bases fit TRBD2. The germline V gene has CDR1 SEHNR and CDR2 FQNEAQ (reference sequence). The CDR3 runs to 17 residues. J lost 6 bases, V lost 1 base, and 13 bases had no gene match. The CDR3 here is CASSLVFLREGSGEQYF. For the CDR3, the DNA is TGTGCCAGCAGCTTAGTGTTCCTGCGGGAGGGCTCGGGCGAGCAGTACTTC.

V is TRBV30 and J is TRBJ1-2, with 10 bases fitting TRBD1. CDR3 length: 14 residues. CDR1 GTSNPN and CDR2 SVGIG come from the germline V gene (reference sequence). The V segment lost 4 bases and the J segment 8 bases; nucleotides outside the gene matches: 10. CDR3: CAWTYWDRGLGYTF. CDR3 sequence (DNA): TGTGCCTGGACCTACTGGGACAGGGGATTAGGCTACACCTTC.

The gene calls are TRBV10-1 and TRBJ2-3; 7 bases fit TRBD2. V gave up 2 bases and J gave up 4 bases; unmatched junction bases: 9. This CDR3 is 16 amino acids long. Germline assignment: CDR1 WNHNN and CDR2 SYGVQD (reference sequence). Written as DNA, the CDR3 is TGCGCCAGCAGTGAGGGAGAGCGGGGTTCCCCAGATACGCAGTATTTT. Translation gives CASSEGERGSPDTQYF.